This T cell receptor beta chain was sequenced for a study of T cells in Graves' hyperthyroidism and ophthalmopathy. The PBMCs were sourced from fresh peripheral blood (around 9.9 ml). Per the germline V gene, CDR1 is SGHDN and CDR2 is FVKESK. Trimming stripped 0 bases from V and 10 bases from J, with 19 bases between. CDR3 length: 16 residues. Regions amplified from RNA transcripts were the TCR beta CDR3 regions. Carried out on the TCR CDR3, a first-round RT-PCR used the HTBI primer set. TCRdb recomputed calls from the multiplex PCR reads with MiXCR, one row per CDR3 protein. Among hundreds of thousands of distinct CDR3 sequences listed, around 15% were seen once. General observations from the study: Most expanded thyroid clonotypes above 0.001 recurred in blood.

This clonotype was seen at least ten times. Antigen specificity is unknown. The chain joins TRBV14 to TRBJ2-1; D is possibly TRBD1 or TRBD2 (7 bases each). This sequence was found in a woman aged 18-30 years with Graves' hyperthyroidism. The material sequenced was blood. CDR3 residues: CASSQEGGGSTGEQFF. As DNA, the CDR3 is TGTGCCAGCAGCCAAGAAGGGGGCGGGAGCACGGGCGAGCAGTTCTTC.